This T cell receptor beta chain was sequenced in a study of blood T cell repertoires in COVID-19 (TCRdb year 2020). Background on the whole study: The collaborator samples originated in the United States, Italy and Spain and spanned the acute and convalescent phases of COVID-19. Samples were obtained from the ongoing ImmuneRACE study (first 160 participants) and from some 1,200 subjects provided by 6 global collaborators. HLA class I and class II types, where available, came from metadata supplied by the sample provider rather than from assay-based typing. Subjects who had been exposed to COVID-19, were actively infected with it, or had recovered from it provided the deeply sampled blood TCRbeta repertoires that made up the dataset. The prospective study material was composed of cDNA or gDNA derived from T cells, B-cell-depleted T cells, or PBMCs. Nearly every sample came with metadata listing a de-identified subject ID, COVID-19 status, age in years and sex. A freely available public database, intended as a resource for researchers studying the immune response to SARS-CoV-2, is where the repertoires were released.

The CDR3 covers 14 residues, taking in both the cysteine and the phenylalanine. Only the CDR3 part of the read is kept: 42 bases, read in frame from the first base. The germline V gene encodes CDR1 MNHEY and CDR2 SVGAGI. Ends trimmed: V by 1 base, J by 11 bases; bases unmatched to a gene: 8. Paper-wide results and their limitations: How much clinical and demographic metadata was included differed by source and by participant, and the metadata was provided uncurated.

TCRbeta CDR3 regions were amplified from genomic DNA by means of the immunoSEQ Assay, a bias-controlled multiplex PCR. Under the source paper's analysis protocol: Within the assay, amplification of reference gene primers was used to estimate how many nucleated cells each sample contained. Sequence reads were collapsed and filtered to measure the absolute abundance of every unique TCRbeta CDR3 rearrangement. For each sample, productive Simpson clonality was calculated as the square root of Simpson's diversity index across productive rearrangements. TCRdb stores this immuneACCESS table with in-frame sequences only. Part of the clones is absent; in the studies checked, under half of the shortfall reflects unresolved V genes, and no reason is known for the rest. That table supplies the V and J calls and clone size; D and trimming were determined from the DNA. Counted in this sample were roughly 150,000 clones; around 90% of them appeared once. The ten largest clones add up to 4% of the sample.

In regard to this clone: Its antigen is unknown. Nothing much larger sits one base from this clone, and base qualities are not available.

Participants in the prospective study were aged roughly 18 to 100 years, lived in approximately 26 United States geographic areas, and enrolled through a virtual design. In the prospective study, participants were assigned to cohorts based on the clinical history participants reported in a screening survey and a study questionnaire. Exposed participants had been in contact with someone with a PCR-confirmed or clinician-diagnosed COVID-19 case within 2 weeks of study entry. Mobile phlebotomists in the prospective study collected whole blood, serum and a nasopharyngeal or oropharyngeal swab from every participant. Additional blood draws and questionnaires over an approximately two-month period could optionally be provided by prospective study participants. Blood samples from the prospective study were shipped frozen or at room temperature prior to DNA extraction.

The chain uses TRBV6-5 and TRBJ1-1, with 9 junctional bases fitting TRBD1. Sequencing input: PBMCs or T cells enriched from blood (not recorded which). This receptor was obtained from a middle-aged woman who had been exposed to COVID-19. Here is the DNA: TGTGCCAGCAGTTACTTCGGGACAGGGCGCGAGGCTTTCTTT. Translation gives CASSYFGTGREAFF.